This entry lists 18 T cell receptor beta chains sequenced from one sample in a study of blood T cell repertoires in COVID-19. Libraries were prepared by immunoSEQ multiplex PCR; TCRdb keeps only in-frame clonotypes and omits some of them. This repertoire shows about 190,000 clones, around 79% found once; its top ten account for roughly 12%. Input material: peripheral blood. The receptors were sampled from a man in his fifties who had recovered from COVID-19.

The J gene is TRBJ2-3, the V gene TRBV19, with 15 bases matching TRBD2. From germline, CDR1 is LNHDA and CDR2 SQIVND (reference sequence). The CDR3 is 17 amino acids. Trimming removed 2 bases from V and 4 bases from J; junction bases left unmatched: 4. The CDR3 loop reads CASSISGLAGGPDTQYF. Written as DNA, the CDR3 is TGTGCCAGTAGTATATCGGGACTAGCGGGAGGCCCAGATACGCAGTATTTT. Full variable domain (missing parts from reference TRBV19 and TRBJ2-3): DGGITQSPKYLFRKEGQNVTLSCEQNLNHDAMYWYRQDPGQGLRLIYYSQIVNDFQKGDIAEGYSVSREKKESFPLTVTSAQKNPTAFYLCASSISGLAGGPDTQYFGPGTRLTVL.

The chain uses TRBV11-2 and TRBJ1-1; D perhaps matches TRBD1 (6 bases). The V gene lost 3 bases and the J gene lost 4 bases, with 12 bases spanning the gap. The CDR3 has 14 residues. Germline V gene lookup returns CDR1 SGHAT and CDR2 FQNNGV. The CDR3 protein is CASSFDRYGTEAFF. The CDR3 DNA is TGTGCCAGCAGCTTTGACAGGTACGGCACTGAAGCTTTCTTT.

V is TRBV28 and J is TRBJ2-3; 7 bases line up with TRBD1. The CDR3 is made up of 14 amino acids. V shed 5 bases and J 2 bases; nucleotides not matched to a gene: 4. Germline V gene sequence: CDR1 MDHEN, CDR2 SYDVKM. The CDR3 spells CASSPGQDTDTQYF. In DNA form, the CDR3 reads TGTGCCAGCAGTCCCGGACAGGACACAGATACGCAGTATTTT.

The chain has TRBV30 and TRBJ1-4; D gene uncertain. Germline lookup yields CDR1 GTSNPN and CDR2 SVGIG (reference sequence). This CDR3 spans 14 amino acids. This CDR3 reads CACTAGSVNEKLFF. The CDR3 DNA reads as TGTGCTTGCACCGCGGGGTCAGTTAATGAAAAACTGTTTTTT.

This clone has a handful of counts. The V gene is TRBV30, the J gene TRBJ2-4; possible D gene TRBD2, 5 bases. Germline CDR1 and CDR2: GTSNPN and SVGIG (reference sequence). The CDR3 is 14 amino acids. V was cut by 0 bases and J by 3 bases, with 9 bases left in between. CDR3 loop: CAWSVQGSKNIQYF. DNA for the CDR3: TGTGCCTGGAGTGTACAAGGGAGCAAAAACATTCAGTACTTC.

The chain employs TRBV2 and TRBJ1-1; no reliable D call. The CDR3 has 15 residues. Trimming shortened V by 0 bases and J by 1 base, and 9 bases separated the two germline ends. Germline V gives CDR1 SNHLY, CDR2 FYNNEI. The CDR3 nucleotides are TGTGCCAGCAGTGAAGCAGGCGGGTGGAACACTGAAGCTTTCTTT. It specifies CASSEAGGWNTEAFF.

As regards this clone: Different DNA sequences within this sample yield the same CDR3. The chain uses TRBV11-2 and TRBJ1-1; D perhaps matches TRBD1 (5 bases). Per the germline V gene, CDR1 is SGHAT and CDR2 is FQNNGV. Trimming took 5 bases from V and 1 from J, leaving 8 bases between them. This CDR3 is 13 amino acids long. CDR3 loop: CASSLDRNTEAFF. The CDR3 region has the DNA TGTGCCAGCAGCCTCGACAGGAACACTGAAGCTTTCTTT.

V usage is TRBV27 and J usage is TRBJ2-1, with 7 bases lining up with TRBD1. CDR3 size: 15 residues. V trimming: 3 bases; J trimming: 2 bases; junction bases outside the gene matches: 4. CDR1 MNHEY and CDR2 SMNVEV come from the germline V gene (reference sequence). CDR3 amino acids: CASSFDRAAYNEQFF. The CDR3 nucleotides read TGTGCCAGCAGTTTCGACAGGGCCGCCTACAATGAGCAGTTCTTC.

V and J are TRBV7-2 and TRBJ2-1, with D unresolved. The germline V gene has CDR1 SGHTA and CDR2 FQGNSA. Trimming took off 5 bases at V and 0 bases at J, with 11 bases between the two ends. The length of the CDR3 is 15 residues. The CDR3 nucleotides are TGTGCCAGCAGCGAACGACACAGCTCCTACAATGAGCAGTTCTTC. It translates to CASSERHSSYNEQFF. Based on the CDR3 plus reference TRBV7-2 and TRBJ2-1, the full variable domain is GAGVSQSPSNKVTEKGKDVELRCDPISGHTALYWYRQSLGQGLEFLIYFQGNSAPDKSGLPSDRFSAERTGGSVSTLTIQRTQQEDSAVYLCASSERHSSYNEQFFGPGTRLTVL.

This clone has just one count. This sequence joins TRBV18 and TRBJ2-1; 12 nucleotides line up with TRBD2. The germline CDR1 and CDR2 sequences are KGHSH and LQKENI. This CDR3 is built from 15 residues. V lost 2 bases, J lost 6 bases, and 2 bases stayed unmatched. The chain's CDR3 is CASSPSSGRVNEQFF. The CDR3, as DNA: TGTGCCAGCTCACCATCTAGCGGGAGGGTCAATGAGCAGTTCTTC.

This clone has a single count. The chain is built from TRBV19 and TRBJ2-7; D gene ambiguous. The CDR3 loop spans 13 amino acids. Per the germline V gene, CDR1 is LNHDA and CDR2 is SQIVND (reference sequence). Trimming removed 7 bases at V and 0 bases at J, with 10 bases between. In nucleotides, the CDR3 is TGTGCCAGTACCTTCGCAGGCTCCTACGAGCAGTACTTC. Its protein product is CASTFAGSYEQYF.

A note on this clone: This sequence may be a read error, since a much larger clone differs from it by one base. This CDR3 is also generated by other DNA sequences in the sample. V and J are TRBV10-1 and TRBJ2-7, with D perhaps TRBD2 (5 bases). CDR1 and CDR2 (germline): WNHNN, SYGVQD (reference sequence). There are 15 residues in the CDR3. Trimming pared 0 bases from V and 5 bases from J, leaving 14 bases between. DNA for the CDR3: TGCGCCAGCAGTGAGTCGACGGGATTCGGTCACGAGCAGTACTTC. Amino acids: CASSESTGFGHEQYF.

The CDR3, as DNA: TGTGCCAGCAGTTACTCGATACAGGGGGAGAACACTGAAGCTTTCTTT. It is translated as CASSYSIQGENTEAFF. V usage is TRBV6-5 and J usage is TRBJ1-1; TRBD1 agrees at 8 bases. Trimming took 0 bases from V and 1 from J; bases not matched to a gene: 4. This CDR3 region has 16 residues. The germline V gene encodes CDR1 MNHEY and CDR2 SVGAGI.

The chain employs TRBV5-1 and TRBJ2-3; TRBD1 matches at 9 bases. V was pared by 3 bases and J by 3 bases, with 2 bases of the junction left unmatched. The CDR3 spans 14 residues. CDR1 is SGHRS, CDR2 YFSETQ, per germline. The CDR3 here is CASSSGTGTDTQYF. As DNA, the CDR3 is TGCGCCAGCAGCTCCGGGACAGGGACAGATACGCAGTATTTT.

The gene calls are TRBV4-2 and TRBJ2-2; TRBD2 matches 7 bases. CDR3 length: 17 residues. Germline V CDR1 and CDR2: LGHNA, YNFKEQ. J lost 4 bases, V lost 0 bases, and 8 bases had no gene match. The CDR3 sequence: CASSQEAGSATTGELFF. CDR3 in DNA: TGTGCCAGCAGCCAAGAAGCGGGAAGTGCGACCACCGGGGAGCTGTTTTTT.

V gene TRBV30 combines with J gene TRBJ1-4; D is perhaps TRBD1 (6 bases). The CDR3 consists of 12 residues. Germline V lookup: CDR1 GTSNPN, CDR2 SVGIG (reference sequence). The V end was cut by 5 bases, the J end by 8 bases, with 12 bases between. The CDR3 bases are TGTGCCTGGGGGGGCAGAAGGGAAAAACTGTTTTTT. Residues: CAWGGRREKLFF.

The rearrangement uses TRBV12-5 and TRBJ2-1, with TRBD2 matching over 11 bases. The germline V gene has CDR1 LGHNT and CDR2 FRNRAP. This CDR3 has 16 residues. V shed 2 bases, J shed 7 bases, and the junction held 7 bases outside the gene matches. CDR3: CASGLTSGSRENEQFF. The CDR3 region has the DNA TGTGCTAGTGGTTTGACTAGCGGGAGTAGGGAGAATGAGCAGTTCTTC.

The chain employs TRBV4-2 and TRBJ2-7, with 8 bases identical to TRBD1. Germline values: CDR1 LGHNA, CDR2 YNFKEQ. V shed 1 base and J 3 bases; nucleotides not matched to a gene: 17. This CDR3 region has 19 residues. The CDR3 coding sequence is TGTGCCAGCAGCCAAGTAAATTCAGGGGGCGCCGCGTCGTACTACGAGCAGTACTTC. It is translated as CASSQVNSGGAASYYEQYF.